One and the same sample provided the 7 T cell receptor beta chains below, sequenced in a study of OX40 agonist ivuxolimab in advanced cancers. The table came from immunoSEQ multiplex PCR; TCRdb's copy has only in-frame clones and leaves some out. The data hold some 14,000 clones, with around 73% observed a single time. This specimen was CD4+ or CD8+ T cells sorted from blood, taken in a trial of the OX40 agonist ivuxolimab. The source of these receptors is an adult with an advanced solid tumor such as melanoma, head and neck, liver or kidney cancer.

Concerning this clone itself: A far bigger clonotype differs at one base, so this is likely a read error. The rearrangement joins TRBV5-5 to TRBJ2-2, with D uncertain. The CDR3 has 14 amino acids. V was clipped by 0 bases and J by 6 bases, with 9 bases between them. Germline values: CDR1 SGHKS, CDR2 YYEKEE (reference sequence). CDR3 sequence reads: CASSLGPMAGELFF. The CDR3 nucleotides read TGTGCCAGCAGCTTGGGACCTATGGCCGGGGAGCTGTTTTTT.

The chain recombines TRBV7-8 with TRBJ2-7; 9 bases fit TRBD2. Germline trimming cut 6 bases from V and 6 bases from J; bases unmatched to any gene: 9. Germline values: CDR1 SGHVS, CDR2 FQNEAQ. The CDR3 spans 14 residues. This CDR3 is CASRPFSGRGEQYF. The CDR3 DNA reads as TGTGCCAGCAGACCCTTTAGCGGGAGAGGCGAGCAGTACTTC.

The chain couples TRBV9 to TRBJ2-7; TRBD2 is a possible D gene (6 bases). The CDR3 runs 14 residues. Trimming took 3 bases from V and 1 from J, leaving 11 bases between them. Per the germline V gene, CDR1 is SGDLS and CDR2 is YYNGEE. The CDR3 coding sequence is TGTGCCAGCAGCGCCGGGAGTGGTTCCTACGAGCAGTACTTC. Amino acids: CASSAGSGSYEQYF.

J is TRBJ1-5 and V is TRBV15; D is perhaps TRBD1 (5 bases). V lost 8 bases, J lost 5 bases, and 13 bases lay in between. CDR1 and CDR2 (germline): LNHNV, YYDKDF (reference sequence). The CDR3 totals 13 residues. CDR3 protein: CATVRDYHQPQHF. CDR3 DNA sequence: TGTGCCACCGTCCGGGACTACCATCAGCCCCAGCATTTT.

In this sample, this clone turned up once. This chain joins TRBV6-1 and TRBJ2-2, with D possibly being TRBD2 (5 bases). Per the germline V gene, CDR1 is MNHNS and CDR2 is SASEGT. Between the trimmed V and J ends, which lost 1 base and 4 bases, there was a span of 7 bases. The CDR3 runs to 14 residues. The CDR3 DNA follows: TGTGCCAGCAGTGAAGGGACTCCCACCGGGGAGCTGTTTTTT. It encodes CASSEGTPTGELFF.

This clone was counted between two and nine times. The chain recombines TRBV7-9 with TRBJ1-5; D remains ambiguous. CDR3 length equals 15 residues. CDR1 and CDR2 from the germline V gene are SEHNR and FQNEAQ (reference sequence). V lost 6 bases, J lost 4 bases, and 16 bases lay in between. The CDR3 DNA reads as TGTGCCAGCAGTCCCCGGGGAGGTGGGAATCAGCCCCAGCATTTT. This encodes CASSPRGGGNQPQHF.

V is TRBV13 and J is TRBJ1-2; D remains unclear. V lost 3 bases, J lost 0 bases, and 8 bases lay in between. Germline assignment: CDR1 PRHDT and CDR2 FYEKMQ (reference sequence). The CDR3 length is 14 residues. CDR3 protein: CASSFGEANYGYTF. The CDR3 DNA reads TGTGCCAGCAGCTTTGGGGAAGCTAACTATGGCTACACCTTC.